This T cell receptor beta chain was identified during a study of identical twins. TCRdb itself ran the 5' RACE reads through MiXCR, one entry per CDR3 protein. This table holds around 1.7 million distinct CDR3 sequences, roughly a third found once. This clonotype was observed a handful of times. This clonotype was obtained from a newborn girl in good health. Sequenced material: cord blood.

CDR3 region: CASSPRLAGGRYEQYF. The CDR3 region has the DNA TGTGCCAGCAGCCCCCGTCTAGCGGGGGGTAGGTACGAGCAGTACTTC. This chain links TRBV7-2 with TRBJ2-7; 11 bases agree with TRBD2. V trimming: 5 bases; J trimming: 4 bases; junction bases outside the gene matches: 10. This CDR3 contains 16 residues. Germline-derived CDR1 and CDR2 are SGHTA and FQGNSA.